Below are 15 T cell receptor beta chains sequenced from a single sample in a study of blood T cell repertoires in COVID-19. Sequenced by immunoSEQ multiplex PCR; TCRdb stores in-frame clones only, minus some. The sample lists over 150,000 clones; roughly 88% were seen once. The specimen was peripheral blood. Source of these receptors: a woman in her fifties or sixties with acute or convalescent COVID-19.

The gene calls are TRBV19 and TRBJ1-5, with 10 positions matching TRBD1. The V gene end was trimmed by 3 bases and the J gene end by 1 base; junction bases not matched to a gene: 15. The CDR3 consists of 20 residues. CDR1 is LNHDA and CDR2 is SQIVND in the germline V gene (reference sequence). The CDR3 spells CASSMDPGTGAPGSNQPQHF. For the CDR3, the DNA is TGTGCCAGTAGTATGGATCCCGGGACAGGGGCTCCAGGGAGCAATCAGCCCCAGCATTTT.

This sequence joins TRBV19 and TRBJ1-5; D unclear. V was trimmed by 2 bases and J by 4 bases, leaving 9 bases between them. Germline CDR1 LNHDA, CDR2 SQIVND (reference sequence). The CDR3 contains 14 residues. CDR3 protein: CASSIIPGNQPQHF. The CDR3 region has the DNA TGTGCCAGTAGTATAATACCCGGGAATCAGCCCCAGCATTTT.

The rearrangement links TRBV6-5 to TRBJ1-5, with D unresolved. The V end lost 6 bases, the J end lost 3 bases, and 6 bases lay between the germline ends. In germline, CDR1 is MNHEY, CDR2 SVGAGI. This CDR3 is built from 12 residues. The CDR3 loop reads CASRQINQPQHF. CDR3 nucleotides: TGTGCCAGCAGACAGATCAATCAGCCCCAGCATTTT.

The rearrangement joins TRBV18 to TRBJ1-4, with 11 bases aligning to TRBD1. V lost 3 bases to trimming and J lost 8 bases; unmatched junction nucleotides: 14. Germline CDR1 reads KGHSH; CDR2 reads LQKENI. There are 18 residues in the CDR3. The CDR3 region is CASSPITGQGAKREKLFF. The CDR3 nucleotides are TGTGCCAGCTCACCGATAACAGGACAGGGGGCTAAGCGGGAAAAACTGTTTTTT.

The chain uses TRBV12-3 or TRBV12-4 and TRBJ1-3; D gene unclear. V was trimmed by 3 bases and J by 3 bases, leaving 6 bases between them. The CDR3 sequence is 13 residues long. In DNA form, the CDR3 reads TGTGCCAGCAGTTTGGGCTTTGGAAACACCATATATTTT. It codes for CASSLGFGNTIYF.

This chain links TRBV7-2 with TRBJ1-3, with 7 bases lining up with TRBD1. This CDR3 is 13 amino acids long. V lost 3 bases and J lost 6; bases outside the gene matches: 2. Germline CDR1 reads SGHTA; CDR2 reads FQGNSA. In DNA form, the CDR3 reads TGTGCCAGCAGCTTGGGACAGACAAACACCATATATTTT. Protein sequence: CASSLGQTNTIYF.

The chain has TRBV29-1 and TRBJ1-5, with a possible D match to TRBD1 (5 bases). V lost 4 bases to trimming and J lost 6 bases, with 13 bases between them. Germline loops: CDR1 SQVTM, CDR2 ANQGSEA. This CDR3 has 13 amino acids. CDR3 nucleotide sequence: TGCAGCGTTGCCCTGACAGTTGGTCAGCCCCAGCATTTT. This translates into CSVALTVGQPQHF.

Only one count was recorded for this clone. The V call is TRBV5-1, the J call TRBJ2-3; D is possibly TRBD2 (5 bases). The length of the CDR3 is 14 residues. CDR1 and CDR2 from the germline V gene are SGHRS and YFSETQ. V lost 6 bases and J 6 bases, leaving 17 bases between the germline ends. As DNA, the CDR3 is TGCGCCAGCACCCCGAGCGGCCGAGGTGATACGCAGTATTTT. This gives the protein CASTPSGRGDTQYF.

This clone was counted between two and nine times. This chain connects TRBV18 to TRBJ2-7, with 7 bases fitting TRBD1. Germline values: CDR1 KGHSH, CDR2 LQKENI. The CDR3 is made up of 15 amino acids. V trimming: 3 bases; J trimming: 3 bases; junction bases outside the gene matches: 8. CDR3 in DNA: TGTGCCAGCTCACCGTTGACAGGGATATACTACGAGCAGTACTTC. Translated: CASSPLTGIYYEQYF.

The chain couples TRBV11-3 to TRBJ2-7; 8 bases map to TRBD2. The CDR3 length is 13 residues. The V gene's germline CDR1 is SGHNT and CDR2 YENEEA. The J segment lost 6 bases and the V segment lost 5 bases, leaving 6 bases of the junction unmatched. The CDR3 here is CASSTHSGAEQYF. CDR3 nucleotide sequence: TGTGCCAGCAGCACCCATAGCGGGGCCGAGCAGTACTTC.

The chain combines TRBV5-1 with TRBJ2-2; D is ambiguous. V lost 2 bases, J lost 7 bases, and 9 bases lay in between. Germline-derived CDR1 and CDR2 are SGHRS and YFSETQ. The CDR3 spans 13 residues. In DNA form, the CDR3 reads TGCGCCAGCAGCTTACCGGGTAACGGGGAGCTGTTTTTT. It specifies CASSLPGNGELFF.

The chain carries TRBV7-2 and TRBJ2-2, with D possibly TRBD1 on 5 matching bases. Germline values: CDR1 SGHTA, CDR2 FQGNSA. CDR3 length: 16 amino acids. Trimming took 8 bases from V and 1 from J, leaving 17 bases between them. In DNA, the CDR3 is TGTGCCAGCTCCGTTTCCGGACACCAGAACACCGGGGAGCTGTTTTTT. Its translation: CASSVSGHQNTGELFF.

The J gene is TRBJ1-1, the V gene TRBV5-6; D gene unclear. Germline V gene data show CDR1 as SGHDT and CDR2 as YYEEEE. CDR3 length: 15 amino acids. V dropped 0 bases and J dropped 1 base, with 10 bases sitting between them. The CDR3 region is CASSLGSLRNTEAFF. The CDR3 DNA sequence: TGTGCCAGCAGCTTGGGGTCTTTGAGGAACACTGAAGCTTTCTTT.

The chain combines TRBV7-8 with TRBJ1-1; 7 positions agree with TRBD1. V shed 3 bases and J 3 bases; nucleotides not matched to a gene: 10. The germline V gene has CDR1 SGHVS and CDR2 FQNEAQ. The CDR3 totals 16 residues. The CDR3 protein is CASSLGQMDRDTEAFF. DNA of the CDR3: TGTGCCAGCAGCTTGGGACAGATGGATCGGGACACTGAAGCTTTCTTT.

The rearrangement links TRBV7-3 to TRBJ2-3; 7 nucleotides agree with TRBD2. Trimming removed 5 bases from V and 0 bases from J; junction bases left unmatched: 5. This CDR3 is built from 15 residues. From germline, CDR1 is SGHTA and CDR2 FQGTGA. Here the CDR3 reads CASSLGLGSTDTQYF. The CDR3 DNA follows: TGTGCCAGCAGCCTAGGACTAGGGAGCACAGATACGCAGTATTTT.